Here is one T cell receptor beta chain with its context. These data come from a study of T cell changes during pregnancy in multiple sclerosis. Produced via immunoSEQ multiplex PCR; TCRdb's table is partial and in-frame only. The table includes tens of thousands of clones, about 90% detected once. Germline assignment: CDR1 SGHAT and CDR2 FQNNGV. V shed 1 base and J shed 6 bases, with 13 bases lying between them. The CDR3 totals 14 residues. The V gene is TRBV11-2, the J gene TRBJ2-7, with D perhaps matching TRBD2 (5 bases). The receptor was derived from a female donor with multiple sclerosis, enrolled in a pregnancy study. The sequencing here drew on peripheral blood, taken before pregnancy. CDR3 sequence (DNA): TGTGCCAGCAGCTTAGGGGCAGCCGGAGGCGAGCAGTACTTC. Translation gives CASSLGAAGGEQYF.